This entry features one T cell receptor (beta chain) sequence. The antigen remains undetermined. This CDR3 has 16 amino acids. The V gene's germline CDR1 is SGHTA and CDR2 FQGTGA. V was pared by 5 bases and J by 0 bases, with 14 bases between. The data are from a study of OX40 agonist ivuxolimab in advanced cancers. Study overall: Ivuxolimab, an agonistic anti-OX40 (CD134) antibody, was given to patients.

Clones were sequenced by immunoSEQ multiplex PCR, and TCRdb holds only the in-frame ones, with some missing. The sample comprises about 12,000 clones, 80% of which are singletons, and roughly a quarter rests with the top ten. Study observations and caveats: Partly responding patients at 0.1-3.0 mg/kg showed some of the smallest clonal expansion.

The material sequenced was CD4+ or CD8+ T cells sorted from blood, taken in a trial of the OX40 agonist ivuxolimab. This rearrangement joins TRBV7-3 to TRBJ2-1, with TRBD2 as a possible D gene (5 bases). The receptor was derived from an adult with an advanced solid tumor such as melanoma, head and neck, liver or kidney cancer. CDR3 sequence: CASSQEGGSSYNEQFF. The CDR3 DNA reads TGTGCCAGCAGCCAAGAGGGCGGAAGCTCCTACAATGAGCAGTTCTTC.